Following are 27 T cell receptor beta chains from one sample sequenced in a study of STAT5B mutations in CD4+ large granular lymphocyte leukemia. Method: immunoSEQ multiplex PCR; TCRdb's copy keeps in-frame clones and lacks some. The data show about 38,000 clones, with more than 70% seen just once and around 0.57% held by the top ten. Input material: CD4+ T cells from blood buffy coats. The receptor set was obtained from a human donor in good health.

The rearrangement links TRBV6-1 to TRBJ1-5, with TRBD1 matching 8 bases. The V gene end was trimmed by 4 bases and the J gene end by 6 bases; junction bases not matched to a gene: 5. The CDR3 is 14 residues long. Germline values: CDR1 MNHNS, CDR2 SASEGT. CDR3 sequence reads: CASSVDRAGQPQHF. CDR3 DNA: TGTGCCAGCAGTGTGGACAGGGCCGGTCAGCCCCAGCATTTT.

This sequence joins TRBV19 and TRBJ2-1; 14 nucleotides match TRBD2. Losses at the gene ends were 3 bases for V and 0 bases for J; bases not matched to a gene: 7. The length of the CDR3 is 19 residues. From germline, CDR1 is LNHDA and CDR2 SQIVND (reference sequence). The CDR3 reads CASSIRRTSGRSSYNEQFF. The CDR3 region has the DNA TGTGCCAGTAGTATTAGGCGGACTAGCGGGAGGAGCTCCTACAATGAGCAGTTCTTC. The full variable domain, its missing parts supplied by reference TRBV19 and TRBJ2-1, is DGGITQSPKYLFRKEGQNVTLSCEQNLNHDAMYWYRQDPGQGLRLIYYSQIVNDFQKGDIAEGYSVSREKKESFPLTVTSAQKNPTAFYLCASSIRRTSGRSSYNEQFFGPGTRLTVL.

The V gene is TRBV11-2, the J gene TRBJ1-1; D may be TRBD1 (5 bases). Germline V gene data show CDR1 as SGHAT and CDR2 as FQNNGV. The CDR3 loop spans 15 amino acids. V dropped 2 bases and J dropped 4 bases, with 14 bases sitting between them. Written as DNA, the CDR3 is TGTGCCAGCAGCTTAAGGTCTCTCGGGGGCACTGAAGCTTTCTTT. It translates to CASSLRSLGGTEAFF. Together with reference TRBV11-2 and TRBJ1-1, the CDR3 gives the full variable domain: EAGVAQSPRYKIIEKRQSVAFWCNPISGHATLYWYQQILGQGPKLLIQFQNNGVVDDSQLPKDRFSAERLKGVDSTLKIQPAKLEDSAVYLCASSLRSLGGTEAFFGQGTRLTVV.

This clone was detected once. The chain is built from TRBV7-2 and TRBJ2-3; the D gene could be TRBD1 or TRBD2 (5 bases each). Trimming removed 1 base at V and 1 base at J, with 12 bases between. Germline CDR1 and CDR2: SGHTA and FQGNSA. CDR3 size: 16 residues. This chain's CDR3 is CASSLERDPRTDTQYF. CDR3 coding DNA: TGTGCCAGCAGCTTAGAGAGGGACCCCCGCACAGATACGCAGTATTTT.

V gene TRBV2 combines with J gene TRBJ2-7; D is tentatively TRBD1 or TRBD2 (5 bases each). V lost 11 bases, J lost 2 bases, and 10 bases lay in between. This CDR3 spans 11 amino acids. CDR1 and CDR2 from the germline V gene are SNHLY and FYNNEI. This CDR3 is CASGRAYEQYF. CDR3 DNA: TGTGCCTCGGGGCGGGCCTACGAGCAGTACTTC. Looking up the rest from reference TRBV2 and TRBJ2-7 gives the full variable domain: EPEVTQTPSHQVTQMGQEVILRCVPISNHLYFYWYRQILGQKVEFLVSFYNNEISEKSEIFDDQFSVERPDGSNFTLKIRSTKLEDSAMYFCASGRAYEQYFGPGTRLTVT.

As concerns this clone: The germline gene is not matched at one end of the junction; a read error may be the cause. The V gene is TRBV2, the J gene TRBJ2-4; TRBD2 matches at 9 bases. Per the germline V gene, CDR1 is SNHLY and CDR2 is FYNNEI. The CDR3 length is 14 residues. CDR3 coding DNA: TGTGCCAGCACCACGGGACTAGCCCAAAACATTCAGTACTTC. Translated, it gives CASTTGLAQNIQYF.

This clone came up once. The chain has TRBV6-5 and TRBJ2-4, with D perhaps TRBD1 or TRBD2 (5 bases each). This CDR3 has 15 amino acids. Germline CDR1 is MNHEY and CDR2 is SVGAGI. The V gene lost 2 bases and the J gene lost 6 bases, with 14 bases spanning the gap. This CDR3 reads CASSYGGTARNIQYF. The CDR3 nucleotides are TGTGCCAGCAGTTACGGGGGAACGGCGAGAAACATTCAGTACTTC.

CDR3 nucleotide sequence: TGTGCCAGCAGCCCCGGGGGAGGGCCCTACGAGCAGTACTTC. This gives the protein CASSPGGGPYEQYF. The genes are TRBV7-9 and TRBJ2-7; TRBD2 agrees at 7 bases. There are 14 residues in the CDR3. V trimming: 5 bases; J trimming: 2 bases; junction bases outside the gene matches: 6. The germline V gene encodes CDR1 SEHNR and CDR2 FQNEAQ (reference sequence).

This clone was counted a few times. The chain combines TRBV30 with TRBJ2-3; D gene unclear. V was shortened by 2 bases and J by 4 bases, with 10 bases between the two germline ends. Germline CDR1 GTSNPN, CDR2 SVGIG (reference sequence). The CDR3 spans 13 residues. The DNA of the CDR3 is TGTGCCTGGAGTAACCTGGGCGCAGATACGCAGTATTTT. Translated, it gives CAWSNLGADTQYF.

The V call is TRBV10-3, the J call TRBJ2-4; TRBD1 matches at 9 bases. V trimming: 3 bases; J trimming: 0 bases; junction bases outside the gene matches: 3. Germline loops: CDR1 ENHRY, CDR2 SYGVKD. The CDR3 sequence is 16 residues long. CDR3: CAISDGTGLAKNIQYF. CDR3 DNA: TGTGCCATCAGTGACGGGACAGGGTTAGCCAAAAACATTCAGTACTTC.

This clone was detected only a few times. The chain carries TRBV7-3 and TRBJ2-1, with 9 positions matching TRBD2. This CDR3 has 18 amino acids. After removal of 1 base from V and 5 bases from J, the junction contained 12 bases not matched to a gene. From germline, CDR1 is SGHTA and CDR2 FQGTGA. CDR3 nucleotide sequence: TGTGCCAGCAGCTTAATTCGACCAACTAGCGGGCCTGACAATGAGCAGTTCTTC. Translation: CASSLIRPTSGPDNEQFF.

The rearrangement links TRBV7-8 to TRBJ2-5, with 7 positions matching TRBD1. The last part of the DNA fits TRBJ2-7 better; the J call may be wrong. Per germline, CDR1 SGHVS and CDR2 FQNEAQ. CDR3 length: 18 amino acids. This chain's CDR3 is CASSSTWEYLDRSYEQYF. The CDR3 DNA reads TGTGCCAGCAGCTCAACCTGGGAATACCTGGACAGGTCCTACGAGCAGTACTTC.

The V gene is TRBV2, the J gene TRBJ1-4; D perhaps matches TRBD1 (6 bases). Trimming took off 11 bases at V and 7 bases at J, with 23 bases between the two ends. The CDR3 loop spans 15 amino acids. Germline-derived CDR1 and CDR2 are SNHLY and FYNNEI. The CDR3 region is CAAQGIGGRFEKLFF. CDR3 nucleotides: TGTGCCGCCCAGGGGATCGGGGGGCGCTTTGAAAAACTGTTTTTT.

The V and J genes are TRBV29-1 and TRBJ2-5; 7 bases fit TRBD1. The CDR3 covers 12 residues. The germline V gene has CDR1 SQVTM and CDR2 ANQGSEA. J was trimmed by 9 bases and V by 6 bases; bases with no gene match: 10. CDR3 sequence (DNA): TGCAGCGTGAGGGACAGCCCCGGGTCCCAGTACTTC. The encoded protein is CSVRDSPGSQYF.

This chain connects TRBV6-1 to TRBJ2-5; D possibly corresponds to TRBD2 (5 bases). Germline V gene lookup returns CDR1 MNHNS and CDR2 SASEGT. Deletions cut 5 bases from V and 4 bases from J, with 11 bases between. This CDR3 has 13 residues. In DNA, the CDR3 is TGTGCCAGCAGTTTCCGGGCGGGAGAGACCCAGTACTTC. Translating it yields CASSFRAGETQYF.

The chain has TRBV28 and TRBJ2-2, with TRBD2 matching 11 bases. CDR3 length equals 14 residues. V lost 6 bases, J lost 5 bases, and 2 bases stayed unmatched. CDR1 MDHEN and CDR2 SYDVKM come from the germline V gene. The CDR3 DNA sequence: TGTGCCAGCAGCTGGACTAGCGGGACCGGGGAGCTGTTTTTT. Amino acid sequence: CASSWTSGTGELFF.

Points on this clone: The junction and the germline gene differ at one end; a read error may be behind it. The chain is built from TRBV7-7 and TRBJ2-2, with D possibly TRBD1 on 6 matching bases. Germline CDR1 SSHAT, CDR2 FNYEAQ (reference sequence). The CDR3 runs to 14 residues. CDR3 protein: CASSTGHLVGELFF. CDR3 in DNA: TGTGCTAGCAGCACGGGACACCTCGTCGGGGAGCTGTTTTTT.

This clone was picked up a small number of times. The V gene is TRBV29-1, the J gene TRBJ1-5, with a tentative D call TRBD1 (6 bases). This CDR3 is built from 13 residues. The germline V and J ends were trimmed by 5 bases and 5 bases, with 13 bases remaining between them. Germline assignment: CDR1 SQVTM and CDR2 ANQGSEA. CDR3 nucleotides: TGCAGCGTTACTACAGGGTCGGATCAGCCCCAGCATTTT. Translation: CSVTTGSDQPQHF. Variable domain in full (rest from reference TRBV29-1 and TRBJ1-5): SAVISQKPSRDICQRGTSLTIQCQVDSQVTMMFWYRQQPGQSLTLIATANQGSEATYESGFVIDKFPISRPNLTFSTLTVSNMSPEDSSIYLCSVTTGSDQPQHFGDGTRLSIL.

This chain links TRBV2 with TRBJ2-5; perhaps TRBD2 as D (7 bases). Trimming shortened V by 6 bases and J by 2 bases, and 16 bases separated the two germline ends. The CDR3 sequence is 15 residues long. Germline loops: CDR1 SNHLY, CDR2 FYNNEI. The CDR3 coding sequence is TGTGCCAGCAGCGTCTGGCGGGGGCCTCAAGAGACCCAGTACTTC. Translating it yields CASSVWRGPQETQYF.

V and J are TRBV21-1 and TRBJ1-4; the listed D gene, TRBD1, was not tested against the DNA. TRBV21-1 constitutes a pseudogene. This CDR3 region has 18 residues. CDR3 in amino acids: CASSKSTEAISTNEKLFF. Written as DNA, the CDR3 is TGTGCCAGCAGCAAATCGACAGAGGCTATCTCAACTAATGAAAAACTGTTTTTT.

The V and J genes are TRBV7-2 and TRBJ2-5, with TRBD2 matching over 9 bases. The ends lost 5 bases at V and 1 base at J; junction bases unmatched: 8. The CDR3 is 16 amino acids. Germline V gives CDR1 SGHTA, CDR2 FQGNSA. CDR3 bases: TGTGCCAGCAGCAATAAGCCTAGCGGGACCCAAGAGACCCAGTACTTC. Translated: CASSNKPSGTQETQYF.

For this clone: At the DNA level, this CDR3 is encoded by other sequences in the same sample as well. The chain couples TRBV29-1 to TRBJ2-2; D remains unclear. Germline loops: CDR1 SQVTM, CDR2 ANQGSEA. The CDR3 is 13 amino acids. Trimming pared 6 bases from V and 1 base from J, leaving 9 bases between. CDR3 bases: TGCAGCGTGGACCAAGTGAACACCGGGGAGCTGTTTTTT. This gives the protein CSVDQVNTGELFF.

The chain combines TRBV19 with TRBJ1-1, with 11 bases lining up with TRBD1. The CDR3 consists of 16 residues. V shed 6 bases, J shed 5 bases, and the junction held 11 bases outside the gene matches. From germline, CDR1 is LNHDA and CDR2 SQIVND (reference sequence). CDR3 sequence: CASSPVQGQGGTEAFF. CDR3 coding DNA: TGTGCCAGTAGCCCCGTCCAGGGACAGGGGGGTACTGAAGCTTTCTTT. Using reference TRBV19 and TRBJ1-1 for the parts outside the CDR3, the full variable domain is DGGITQSPKYLFRKEGQNVTLSCEQNLNHDAMYWYRQDPGQGLRLIYYSQIVNDFQKGDIAEGYSVSREKKESFPLTVTSAQKNPTAFYLCASSPVQGQGGTEAFFGQGTRLTVV.

The chain employs TRBV7-3 and TRBJ2-3, with 9 bases lining up with TRBD1. This CDR3 contains 17 residues. With V trimmed by 4 bases and J by 1 base, 9 bases remained unmatched. Looked up from germline, CDR1 is SGHTA and CDR2 is FQGTGA. CDR3 protein: CASSSGRDRDRTDTQYF. CDR3 bases: TGTGCCAGCAGCTCGGGAAGGGACAGGGACCGCACAGATACGCAGTATTTT.

The CDR3, as DNA: TGTGCCAGCTATGATCCGGGGTTCAGGGATACGCAGTATTTT. It is translated as CASYDPGFRDTQYF. The chain couples TRBV2 to TRBJ2-3; possibly TRBD2 for D (5 bases). The germline CDR1 and CDR2 sequences are SNHLY and FYNNEI. The CDR3 contains 14 residues. The V and J ends lost 8 bases and 6 bases respectively, with 18 bases between them.

The chain combines TRBV11-2 with TRBJ2-3, with 8 bases aligning to TRBD2. V shed 0 bases, J shed 6 bases, and the junction held 5 bases outside the gene matches. Germline values: CDR1 SGHAT, CDR2 FQNNGV. This CDR3 is built from 15 residues. The DNA of the CDR3 is TGTGCCAGCAGCTTAGACGGGGGGGCCTGGGATACGCAGTATTTT. It codes for CASSLDGGAWDTQYF.

The rearrangement links TRBV5-1 to TRBJ1-2; 7 bases map to TRBD1. The CDR3 sequence is 13 residues long. Germline assignment: CDR1 SGHRS and CDR2 YFSETQ. V was pared by 3 bases and J by 7 bases, with 6 bases of the junction left unmatched. The CDR3 sequence: CASSSAGTVGYTF. Here the CDR3 DNA reads TGCGCCAGCAGCTCGGCCGGGACAGTTGGCTACACCTTC.